This T cell receptor (beta chain) was profiled in a study of cytomegalovirus exposure and HLA in healthy donors. Overall study context: Out of 150 million to 200 million T cells, an earlier analysis found some 110 million unique TCR beta sequences in total. Study-wide points: It was assumed in the presence/absence analyses that sequencing depth was roughly uniform across donors.

This PCR relied on a set of 60 Vbeta primers and 13 Jbeta primers. Profiling relied on immunoSEQ multiplex PCR, and the TCRdb table lists in-frame clones only, not all of them. Here the sample spans around 100,000 clones, 60% to 85% being singletons. Notes on this clone: No antigen is known for it.

Sequenced input: PBMCs. The receptor was isolated from a female donor in good health and CMV-seropositive.

For the CDR3, the DNA is TGTGCCAGCAGCCAAGAGAGACTAGTTAAGCAGGAGACCCAGTACTTC. It codes for CASSQERLVKQETQYF. This chain connects TRBV4-2 to TRBJ2-5; D might be TRBD2 (6 bases). Germline V gives CDR1 LGHNA, CDR2 YNFKEQ. The CDR3 totals 16 residues. The V end lost 0 bases, the J end lost 5 bases, and 16 bases lay between the germline ends.